A single sample is the source of the 29 T cell receptor beta chains below, sequenced in a study of cytomegalovirus exposure and HLA in healthy donors. In the PCR, 60 Vbeta and 13 Jbeta primers were used. Assay used: immunoSEQ multiplex PCR; TCRdb lists only in-frame clones, some missing. The sample holds around 140,000 clones. Source material: PBMCs. All receptors derive from a woman aged 45-60 years in good health and CMV-seronegative.

The rearrangement uses TRBV30 and TRBJ2-2; no reliable D call. V dropped 4 bases and J dropped 3 bases, with 12 bases sitting between them. CDR3 length equals 14 residues. CDR1 is GTSNPN, CDR2 SVGIG, per germline (reference sequence). The CDR3 sequence: CAWIPPQDTGELFF. CDR3 nucleotide sequence: TGTGCCTGGATCCCACCGCAGGACACCGGGGAGCTGTTTTTT.

V usage is TRBV6-5 and J usage is TRBJ2-5; D is possibly TRBD1 (6 bases). Trimming shortened V by 5 bases and J by 2 bases, and 9 bases separated the two germline ends. Germline CDR1 and CDR2: MNHEY and SVGAGI. The CDR3 length is 13 residues. DNA of the CDR3: TGTGCCAGCAGTCTACAGGGACAAGAGACCCAGTACTTC. Translation: CASSLQGQETQYF.

The V and J genes are TRBV29-1 and TRBJ1-2; no clear D. This CDR3 is built from 10 residues. The V and J ends lost 3 bases and 6 bases respectively, with 5 bases between them. Germline V gives CDR1 SQVTM, CDR2 ANQGSEA. DNA for the CDR3: TGCAGCGTTGAGGCTCATGGCTACACCTTC. Translation gives CSVEAHGYTF.

The chain's CDR3 is CASSLADRNYGYTF. CDR3 nucleotide sequence: TGCGCCAGCAGCTTGGCGGACAGAAACTATGGCTACACCTTC. This sequence joins TRBV5-1 and TRBJ1-2, with a weak D call TRBD1 (6 bases). Trimming stripped 0 bases from V and 2 bases from J, with 8 bases between. This CDR3 has 14 amino acids. The V gene's germline CDR1 is SGHRS and CDR2 YFSETQ. Full variable domain (outside the CDR3, taken from reference TRBV5-1 and TRBJ1-2): KAGVTQTPRYLIKTRGQQVTLSCSPISGHRSVSWYQQTPGQGLQFLFEYFSETQRNKGNFPGRFSGRQFSNSRSEMNVSTLELGDSALYLCASSLADRNYGYTFGSGTRLTVV.

This chain connects TRBV7-9 to TRBJ2-7; 11 positions agree with TRBD2. The CDR3 length is 17 residues. Germline lookup yields CDR1 SEHNR and CDR2 FQNEAQ (reference sequence). With V trimmed by 5 bases and J by 2 bases, 11 bases remained unmatched. DNA of the CDR3: TGTGCCAGCAGCCCTGCGTCCGGGACTAGCGGTGCCTACGAGCAGTACTTC. Amino acid sequence: CASSPASGTSGAYEQYF.

The V and J genes are TRBV19 and TRBJ2-3, with 9 positions matching TRBD2. The CDR3 is 16 residues long. CDR1 and CDR2 from the germline V gene are LNHDA and SQIVND (reference sequence). Trimming removed 3 bases from V and 2 bases from J; junction bases left unmatched: 6. This CDR3 is CASSIPSGRSTDTQYF. In nucleotides, the CDR3 is TGTGCCAGTAGTATCCCAAGCGGGAGGTCCACAGATACGCAGTATTTT.

V usage is TRBV2 and J usage is TRBJ1-3; TRBD1 matches at 7 bases. Per germline, CDR1 SNHLY and CDR2 FYNNEI. The CDR3 length is 16 residues. V shed 2 bases, J shed 1 base, and the junction held 5 bases outside the gene matches. CDR3 region: CASSERTGGSGNTIYF. CDR3 DNA: TGTGCCAGCAGTGAAAGGACAGGAGGTTCTGGAAACACCATATATTTT.

The chain employs TRBV4-3 and TRBJ2-7; D may be TRBD2 (6 bases). Germline V gene lookup returns CDR1 LGHNA and CDR2 YSLEER. The CDR3 is 16 residues long. The V end was cut by 0 bases, the J end by 0 bases, with 12 bases between. Here the CDR3 reads CASSQDWASVSYEQYF. The DNA for the CDR3 is TGCGCCAGCAGCCAAGACTGGGCTAGCGTCTCCTACGAGCAGTACTTC.

The chain recombines TRBV7-9 with TRBJ2-2; D remains ambiguous. Trimming left V 5 bases short and J 2 bases short, with 3 bases between. Per germline, CDR1 SEHNR and CDR2 FQNEAQ (reference sequence). The CDR3 covers 12 residues. CDR3 nucleotide sequence: TGTGCCAGCAGCCTTAACACCGGGGAGCTGTTTTTT. Translated: CASSLNTGELFF.

The chain has TRBV30 and TRBJ2-3; 7 bases are a match to TRBD1. The CDR3 covers 16 residues. Germline V CDR1 and CDR2: GTSNPN, SVGIG (reference sequence). V shed 2 bases and J 2 bases; nucleotides not matched to a gene: 10. The CDR3 DNA reads TGTGCCTGGAGTCTCCTTCGGGACAGTGCCACAGATACGCAGTATTTT. This codes for CAWSLLRDSATDTQYF.

V and J are TRBV9 and TRBJ2-3; TRBD2 matches at 12 bases. The germline V gene has CDR1 SGDLS and CDR2 YYNGEE. The junction had 0 bases not matched to a gene; V was cut back by 3 bases and J by 1 base. The CDR3 runs 15 residues. The CDR3 loop reads CASSGTSGGTDTQYF. The CDR3 nucleotides are TGTGCCAGCAGCGGGACTAGCGGGGGCACAGATACGCAGTATTTT. Drawing the rest from reference TRBV9 and TRBJ2-3, the complete variable domain is DSGVTQTPKHLITATGQRVTLRCSPRSGDLSVYWYQQSLDQGLQFLIQYYNGEERAKGNILERFSAQQFPDLHSELNLSSLELGDSALYFCASSGTSGGTDTQYFGPGTRLTVL.

The chain links TRBV28 to TRBJ2-7, with 7 bases fitting TRBD2. Trimming removed 4 bases from V and 4 bases from J; junction bases left unmatched: 10. The length of the CDR3 is 15 residues. CDR1 and CDR2 from the germline V gene are MDHEN and SYDVKM. The CDR3, as DNA: TGTGCCAGCAGTTACACGGGAGGAGGGTTGTACGAGCAGTACTTC. Residues: CASSYTGGGLYEQYF.

The chain has TRBV13 and TRBJ2-7; 10 bases fit TRBD2. The CDR3 loop spans 14 amino acids. The germline V gene has CDR1 PRHDT and CDR2 FYEKMQ (reference sequence). J gave up 5 bases and V 5 bases, and 6 bases lay outside the gene matches. The CDR3 nucleotides read TGTGCCAGCAGCGAAGGACTAGCGGATAACGAGCAGTACTTC. Amino acid sequence: CASSEGLADNEQYF. The whole variable domain, remainder taken from reference TRBV13 and TRBJ2-7, is AAGVIQSPRHLIKEKRETATLKCYPIPRHDTVYWYQQGPGQDPQFLISFYEKMQSDKGSIPDRFSAQQFSDYHSELNMSSLELGDSALYFCASSEGLADNEQYFGPGTRLTVT.

The V gene is TRBV18, the J gene TRBJ2-6; D is perhaps TRBD1 (6 bases). CDR1 KGHSH and CDR2 LQKENI come from the germline V gene. CDR3 length: 17 residues. V lost 3 bases, J lost 0 bases, and 12 bases lay in between. CDR3 coding DNA: TGTGCCAGCTCACCGGGGGCGGCCGTCTCTGGGGCCAACGTCCTGACTTTC. Its translation is CASSPGAAVSGANVLTF.

The J gene is TRBJ2-5, the V gene TRBV6-1; 7 nucleotides match TRBD1. The ends lost 5 bases at V and 4 bases at J; junction bases unmatched: 1. The length of the CDR3 is 12 residues. Germline CDR1 is MNHNS and CDR2 is SASEGT. In nucleotides, the CDR3 is TGTGCCAGCAGTCGACAGGGAGAGACCCAGTACTTC. Residues: CASSRQGETQYF.

This rearrangement joins TRBV6-6 to TRBJ2-1, with TRBD2 matching 10 bases. V lost 2 bases, J lost 6 bases, and 7 bases stayed unmatched. Germline values: CDR1 MNHNY, CDR2 SVGAGI (reference sequence). The CDR3 covers 16 residues. CDR3 DNA: TGTGCCAGCAGTTACACGAGGAGCGGGGGGGCCAATGAGCAGTTCTTC. Translating it yields CASSYTRSGGANEQFF.

The chain uses TRBV30 and TRBJ2-2; 10 bases are shared with TRBD2. The CDR3 is 15 residues long. The J segment lost 6 bases and the V segment lost 3 bases, leaving 7 bases of the junction unmatched. The germline V gene has CDR1 GTSNPN and CDR2 SVGIG (reference sequence). CDR3 amino acids: CAWRRGGTSAGELFF. In nucleotides, the CDR3 is TGTGCCTGGAGACGGGGAGGGACTAGCGCCGGGGAGCTGTTTTTT.

The chain has TRBV30 and TRBJ2-3, with TRBD1 identical over 7 bases. Germline V gives CDR1 GTSNPN, CDR2 SVGIG (reference sequence). The trim removed 2 bases at V and 2 bases at J, leaving 7 bases unmatched. CDR3 length: 15 residues. Here the CDR3 reads CAWSLDRSTTDTQYF. The CDR3 DNA is TGTGCCTGGAGTCTGGACAGGTCGACCACAGATACGCAGTATTTT.

The chain employs TRBV5-1 and TRBJ2-3; D call uncertain. Germline CDR1 reads SGHRS; CDR2 reads YFSETQ. This CDR3 comprises 15 residues. V lost 6 bases to trimming and J lost 1 base, with 15 bases between them. The CDR3 bases are TGCGCCAGCAAACCGGAAGTCGCGGGCACAGATACGCAGTATTTT. It yields the protein CASKPEVAGTDTQYF.

The chain employs TRBV28 and TRBJ1-6; D gene ambiguous. The CDR3 extends over 12 amino acids. Germline V CDR1 and CDR2: MDHEN, SYDVKM. Trimming stripped 4 bases from V and 10 bases from J, with 8 bases between. The CDR3 sequence: CASSSPQSPLHF. The CDR3 bases are TGTGCCAGCAGTTCGCCTCAGTCACCCCTCCACTTT.

CDR3 loop: CASSPEVGSAYEQYF. The CDR3 bases are TGTGCCAGCAGCCCCGAGGTAGGGAGCGCCTACGAGCAGTACTTC. The chain is built from TRBV7-6 and TRBJ2-7; tentative D call: TRBD2 (5 bases). Germline lookup yields CDR1 SGHVS and CDR2 FNYEAQ. V lost 5 bases to trimming and J lost 2 bases, with 16 bases between them. The CDR3 is 15 residues long.

This sequence joins TRBV9 and TRBJ2-6, with D tentatively TRBD2 (6 bases). CDR3 length: 17 amino acids. V was shortened by 0 bases and J by 0 bases, with 10 bases between the two germline ends. Germline loops: CDR1 SGDLS, CDR2 YYNGEE. CDR3 bases: TGTGCCAGCAGCGTAGAGGGCGGGGTCTCTGGGGCCAACGTCCTGACTTTC. Its protein product is CASSVEGGVSGANVLTF.

The chain combines TRBV30 with TRBJ2-1; TRBD1 is a possible D gene (5 bases). The CDR3 spans 17 residues. The V end was cut by 0 bases, the J end by 5 bases, with 20 bases between. Germline V CDR1 and CDR2: GTSNPN, SVGIG (reference sequence). The CDR3 loop is CAWSVMYRSLINNEQFF. The CDR3 nucleotides are TGTGCCTGGAGTGTAATGTACAGGAGCCTAATAAACAATGAGCAGTTCTTC.

The chain couples TRBV4-1 to TRBJ1-1, with D possibly being TRBD1 (5 bases). V was pared by 4 bases and J by 3 bases, with 9 bases between. This CDR3 comprises 13 residues. Germline CDR1 reads MGHRA; CDR2 reads YSYEKL. The CDR3 DNA follows: TGCGCCAGCAGCCTCCAGGGCGACACTGAAGCTTTCTTT. Translated, it gives CASSLQGDTEAFF.

This chain uses TRBV7-9 with TRBJ2-3; TRBD1 might be the D (6 bases). The CDR3 loop spans 14 amino acids. Trimming stripped 5 bases from V and 4 bases from J, with 13 bases between. Germline CDR1 is SEHNR and CDR2 is FQNEAQ (reference sequence). CDR3 region: CASSIRGTADTQYF. The DNA for the CDR3 is TGTGCCAGCAGCATCAGGGGTACCGCAGATACGCAGTATTTT. Variable domain in full (rest from reference TRBV7-9 and TRBJ2-3): DTGVSQNPRHKITKRGQNVTFRCDPISEHNRLYWYRQTLGQGPEFLTYFQNEAQLEKSRLLSDRFSAERPKGSFSTLEIQRTEQGDSAMYLCASSIRGTADTQYFGPGTRLTVL.

The V call is TRBV30, the J call TRBJ2-1; TRBD2 matches at 9 bases. Trimming took 3 bases from V and 4 from J; bases not matched to a gene: 10. Germline V gives CDR1 GTSNPN, CDR2 SVGIG (reference sequence). The CDR3 covers 16 residues. CDR3 region: CAWSATTSGVYNEQFF. CDR3 sequence (DNA): TGTGCCTGGAGCGCCACGACTAGCGGAGTGTACAATGAGCAGTTCTTC.

This chain uses TRBV9 with TRBJ2-1; perhaps TRBD1 as D (6 bases). Germline V gene sequence: CDR1 SGDLS, CDR2 YYNGEE. V lost 3 bases and J 6 bases, leaving 7 bases between the germline ends. The length of the CDR3 is 12 residues. This CDR3 is CASSEGGNEQFF. The CDR3 DNA is TGTGCCAGCAGCGAAGGGGGCAATGAGCAGTTCTTC. The complete variable domain, with remaining parts taken from reference TRBV9 and TRBJ2-1, reads DSGVTQTPKHLITATGQRVTLRCSPRSGDLSVYWYQQSLDQGLQFLIQYYNGEERAKGNILERFSAQQFPDLHSELNLSSLELGDSALYFCASSEGGNEQFFGPGTRLTVL.

The chain uses TRBV7-2 and TRBJ2-5; TRBD1 aligns across 8 bases. J gave up 3 bases and V 3 bases, and 3 bases lay outside the gene matches. CDR3 length: 14 amino acids. Per the germline V gene, CDR1 is SGHTA and CDR2 is FQGNSA. The CDR3, as DNA: TGTGCCAGCAGCTTCCGACAGGGGAAAGAGACCCAGTACTTC. This encodes CASSFRQGKETQYF. Full variable domain (outside the CDR3, taken from reference TRBV7-2 and TRBJ2-5): GAGVSQSPSNKVTEKGKDVELRCDPISGHTALYWYRQSLGQGLEFLIYFQGNSAPDKSGLPSDRFSAERTGGSVSTLTIQRTQQEDSAVYLCASSFRQGKETQYFGPGTRLLVL.

V usage is TRBV30 and J usage is TRBJ2-7, with D hard to call. The CDR3 runs to 13 residues. From germline, CDR1 is GTSNPN and CDR2 SVGIG (reference sequence). The ends were cut back, 3 bases at V and 0 bases at J, with 9 bases in the middle. CDR3 DNA: TGTGCCTGGAGCCCCCGTAGCTCCTACGAGCAGTACTTC. It translates to CAWSPRSSYEQYF.